The 23 T cell receptor beta chains below all came from one sample that was sequenced in a study of technical replicates of blood from a handful of donors listed by TCRdb under 2017. Library generation was performed with the immunoSEQ multiplex PCR assay. The table comes from immuneACCESS by way of TCRdb, which keeps in-frame sequences with V and J called. Part of the clones is missing from these tables; in studies checked, under half for an unresolved V gene and the rest for unknown reasons. A total of more than 60,000 clones appear in this sample, around 94% of them only once. Clones ranked in the top ten supply about 0.37% of the sample. Material for sequencing was T cells isolated from PBMCs. The receptor set was obtained from a human donor in good health.

This chain links TRBV18 with TRBJ2-1; TRBD1 agrees at 9 bases. CDR1 is KGHSH and CDR2 is LQKENI in the germline V gene. The CDR3 sequence is 15 residues long. The junction had 10 bases not matched to a gene; V was cut back by 5 bases and J by 8 bases. The CDR3 DNA sequence: TGTGCCAGCTCAGCCGGGACAGGGAGTATCTATGAGCAGTTCTTC. Translating gives CASSAGTGSIYEQFF.

This clone was detected only once. V gene TRBV15 combines with J gene TRBJ2-1; 9 bases agree with TRBD1. Germline assignment: CDR1 LNHNV and CDR2 YYDKDF (reference sequence). V was clipped by 0 bases and J by 2 bases; unmatched bases: 2. The CDR3 runs 16 residues. In DNA, the CDR3 is TGTGCCACCAGCAGAGATAGGACAGGGGCCTACAATGAGCAGTTCTTC. Residues: CATSRDRTGAYNEQFF.

This clone is a singleton in its sample. The chain links TRBV29-1 to TRBJ2-7; 7 nucleotides line up with TRBD1. The V and J ends lost 6 bases and 6 bases, in that order; junction bases with no gene match: 11. CDR1 and CDR2 (germline): SQVTM, ANQGSEA. This CDR3 region has 13 residues. The CDR3 coding sequence is TGCAGCGTGAGTAGGACAGGTGGACCCGAGCAGTACTTC. Translated, it gives CSVSRTGGPEQYF.

This clone was detected only a few times. This sequence joins TRBV6-1 and TRBJ1-5; TRBD1 might be the D (5 bases). The CDR3 spans 16 residues. Between the trimmed V and J ends, which lost 0 bases and 0 bases, there was a span of 9 bases. Germline V lookup: CDR1 MNHNS, CDR2 SASEGT. The CDR3: CASSEAAGYSNQPQHF. CDR3 bases: TGTGCCAGCAGTGAAGCTGCAGGGTATAGCAATCAGCCCCAGCATTTT.

The genes are TRBV5-4 and TRBJ1-1; no definite D call. V shed 4 bases and J shed 1 base, with 14 bases lying between them. Germline V gives CDR1 SGHNT, CDR2 YYREEE (reference sequence). The CDR3 extends over 15 amino acids. CDR3 region: CASSPGSYQNTEAFF. The CDR3 DNA reads TGTGCCAGCAGCCCGGGAAGCTATCAGAACACTGAAGCTTTCTTT.

J is TRBJ2-7 and V is TRBV29-1; 8 bases are a match to TRBD1. The germline V gene encodes CDR1 SQVTM and CDR2 ANQGSEA. V was clipped by 5 bases and J by 0 bases; unmatched bases: 3. This CDR3 is built from 13 residues. The CDR3 loop is CSVSQGASYEQYF. In DNA form, the CDR3 reads TGCAGCGTTTCCCAGGGGGCCTCCTACGAGCAGTACTTC.

The CDR3 region is CASSALGTSGYNEQFF. The CDR3 nucleotides read TGTGCCAGCAGTGCCCTCGGGACTAGCGGCTACAATGAGCAGTTCTTC. The chain recombines TRBV25-1 with TRBJ2-1; 11 bases agree with TRBD2. The CDR3 runs to 16 residues. From germline, CDR1 is MGHDK and CDR2 SYGVNS. The V and J ends lost 4 bases and 3 bases, in that order; junction bases with no gene match: 5.

V usage is TRBV9 and J usage is TRBJ2-2; 8 bases match TRBD2. CDR1 and CDR2 from the germline V gene are SGDLS and YYNGEE. This CDR3 contains 17 residues. Trimming removed 0 bases from V and 4 bases from J; junction bases left unmatched: 8. CDR3 in DNA: TGTGCCAGCAGCGTAGACCCAGCGGGAGAGCCCACCGGGGAGCTGTTTTTT. Its protein is CASSVDPAGEPTGELFF.

The chain employs TRBV9 and TRBJ1-3; D gene uncertain. Germline values: CDR1 SGDLS, CDR2 YYNGEE. V lost 3 bases and J lost 0, with 4 bases in between. The CDR3 covers 13 residues. The CDR3 spells CASSGHSGNTIYF. The CDR3 DNA sequence: TGTGCCAGCAGCGGACACTCTGGAAACACCATATATTTT.

This chain connects TRBV15 to TRBJ2-1; D not certain. The CDR3 totals 11 residues. Germline V gives CDR1 LNHNV, CDR2 YYDKDF (reference sequence). The V gene lost 3 bases and the J gene lost 7 bases, with 4 bases spanning the gap. This CDR3 reads CATSRENEQFF. CDR3 sequence (DNA): TGTGCCACCAGCAGGGAGAATGAGCAGTTCTTC.

This chain links TRBV12-5 with TRBJ1-1; a weak D match, TRBD1 (5 bases). V was clipped by 3 bases and J by 6 bases, with 11 bases between them. The CDR3 is 13 amino acids. Germline loops: CDR1 LGHNT, CDR2 FRNRAP. The CDR3 DNA reads TGTGCTAGTGGTTTAGGGGATACGTCTGAAGCTTTCTTT. Its protein product is CASGLGDTSEAFF.

The chain links TRBV7-9 to TRBJ2-3, with TRBD2 matching over 9 bases. Germline V lookup: CDR1 SEHNR, CDR2 FQNEAQ (reference sequence). The length of the CDR3 is 17 residues. J lost 2 bases, V lost 5 bases, and 11 bases had no gene match. The CDR3 loop reads CASSDSDGGRATDTQYF. The CDR3 DNA sequence: TGTGCCAGCAGCGATTCCGATGGCGGGAGGGCCACAGATACGCAGTATTTT.

The chain carries TRBV6-5 and TRBJ2-7; 7 bases line up with TRBD2. Germline V lookup: CDR1 MNHEY, CDR2 SVGAGI. With V trimmed by 7 bases and J by 5 bases, 8 bases remained unmatched. The CDR3 is 13 residues long. The CDR3 here is CASKDSGLDEQYF. As DNA, the CDR3 is TGTGCCAGCAAGGATAGCGGGTTGGACGAGCAGTACTTC.

This chain connects TRBV27 to TRBJ1-4, with a possible D match to TRBD1 (5 bases). Trimming took 10 bases from V and 8 from J, leaving 23 bases between them. Germline assignment: CDR1 MNHEY and CDR2 SMNVEV (reference sequence). This CDR3 comprises 15 residues. The CDR3 sequence is CATGIFFGVKEKLFF. The CDR3 DNA reads TGTGCCACAGGGATATTCTTTGGGGTTAAGGAAAAACTGTTTTTT.

The chain carries TRBV28 and TRBJ1-2, with 7 bases lining up with TRBD1. This CDR3 comprises 15 residues. V trimming: 3 bases; J trimming: 4 bases; junction bases outside the gene matches: 8. The V gene's germline CDR1 is MDHEN and CDR2 SYDVKM. The CDR3 loop is CASSFMGTAFYGYTF. In DNA form, the CDR3 reads TGTGCCAGCAGTTTTATGGGGACAGCATTCTATGGCTACACCTTC.

The V and J genes are TRBV29-1 and TRBJ2-5, with 7 bases fitting TRBD1. CDR1 SQVTM and CDR2 ANQGSEA come from the germline V gene. J lost 4 bases, V lost 7 bases, and 3 bases had no gene match. The CDR3 is made up of 11 amino acids. CDR3 DNA: TGCAGCGCGACAGGGCCAGAGACCCAGTACTTC. It encodes CSATGPETQYF.

The chain has TRBV6-1 and TRBJ1-2, with D possibly TRBD1 on 5 matching bases. Germline-derived CDR1 and CDR2 are MNHNS and SASEGT. With 5 bases removed from V and 8 bases from J, the gap between germline ends came to 15 bases. The CDR3 has 13 residues. The CDR3 DNA follows: TGTGCCAGCAGTCAGGACGGGACTAGGGGCTACACCTTC. It codes for CASSQDGTRGYTF.

V and J are TRBV28 and TRBJ1-2; unclear D gene. Trimming removed 3 bases from V and 2 bases from J, with 7 bases in between. This CDR3 is built from 13 residues. Germline V gene data show CDR1 as MDHEN and CDR2 as SYDVKM. DNA for the CDR3: TGTGCCAGCAGTTTGCAGGTCAACTATGGCTACACCTTC. Amino acid sequence: CASSLQVNYGYTF.

The rearrangement uses TRBV28 and TRBJ2-7; 12 nucleotides align to TRBD1. Unmatched junction bases numbered 4, after V lost 4 bases and J lost 0 bases. From germline, CDR1 is MDHEN and CDR2 SYDVKM. The CDR3 extends over 16 amino acids. The CDR3 DNA is TGTGCCAGCAGTTATGGGACAGGGGGCCCCTCCTACGAGCAGTACTTC. Amino acids: CASSYGTGGPSYEQYF.

This chain links TRBV20-1 with TRBJ1-1; D gene ambiguous. Germline-derived CDR1 and CDR2 are DFQATT and SNEGSKA (reference sequence). This CDR3 is 11 amino acids long. Trimming took off 6 bases at V and 1 base at J, with 6 bases between the two ends. Here the CDR3 DNA reads TGCAGTGCGGCAGGGAACACTGAAGCTTTCTTT. Protein product: CSAAGNTEAFF.

The chain combines TRBV27 with TRBJ2-1; maybe TRBD2 (6 bases). Per germline, CDR1 MNHEY and CDR2 SMNVEV (reference sequence). This CDR3 has 15 amino acids. Trimming shortened V by 0 bases and J by 6 bases, and 12 bases separated the two germline ends. CDR3 loop: CASSLSTSTVNEQFF. In nucleotides, the CDR3 is TGTGCCAGCAGTTTATCTACTAGCACTGTCAATGAGCAGTTCTTC.

The V call is TRBV7-8, the J call TRBJ1-1; 10 nucleotides match TRBD1. Germline lookup yields CDR1 SGHVS and CDR2 FQNEAQ. V was pared by 5 bases and J by 4 bases, with 7 bases of the junction left unmatched. This CDR3 is 15 amino acids long. CDR3 residues: CASSPPGQGFTEAFF. DNA of the CDR3: TGTGCCAGCAGCCCACCGGGACAGGGGTTCACTGAAGCTTTCTTT.

The V gene is TRBV7-3, the J gene TRBJ2-5; D possibly corresponds to TRBD2 (5 bases). CDR3 size: 13 residues. Germline V gene sequence: CDR1 SGHTA, CDR2 FQGTGA. V was cut by 2 bases and J by 4 bases, with 8 bases left in between. CDR3 DNA: TGTGCCAGCAGCTTACTAAGCGGAGAGACCCAGTACTTC. Its protein is CASSLLSGETQYF.